The 18 T cell receptor beta chains in this list originate from one sample, sequenced in a study of vaccination and CD4 T cells after COVID-19. Treatment of the sample: roughly nine-day PBMC culture with coronavirus spike peptide pools or control peptides (ViraFEST assay). CD4+ T cells of the unexposed donor were collected before the COVID-19 pandemic (2011-2018). For these receptors, no antigen is known. Sequencing of cultured CD4+ T cell DNA used the Oncomine TCR Beta short-read assay. TCRdb re-derived calls from the PCR reads in MiXCR, one entry per CDR3 protein. The sample carries fewer than 10,000 distinct CDR3 sequences, 35% to 50% recorded once. Source material: CD4+ T cells from blood, cultured in vitro. The receptor source for this set is a human donor in good health.

The chain is built from TRBV12-3 or TRBV12-4 and TRBJ2-3, with 8 positions matching TRBD2. V lost 3 bases to trimming and J lost 3 bases; unmatched junction nucleotides: 2. The CDR3 is 14 residues long. The CDR3 region has the DNA TGTGCCAGCAGTTTCGCGGGGGGAACAGATACGCAGTATTTT. This gives the protein CASSFAGGTDTQYF.

This CDR3 reads CASSKATPAVYEQYF. CDR3 coding DNA: TGTGCCAGCAGCAAAGCGACACCGGCCGTATACGAGCAGTACTTC. The chain joins TRBV21-1 to TRBJ2-7. TRBV21-1 represents a pseudogene. The CDR3 sequence is 15 residues long.

This clonotype was seen only a few times. A junction end diverges from the germline sequence, so it may reflect a read error. The chain has TRBV2 and TRBJ2-2; D is undetermined. CDR3 length: 14 residues. The germline V gene has CDR1 SNHLY and CDR2 FYNNEI. CDR3: CASNEESGTGELFF. The CDR3 DNA follows: TGTGCCAGCAATGAAGAATCGGGCACCGGGGAGCTGTTTTTT.

The chain has TRBV27 and TRBJ2-1, with a possible D match to TRBD2 (6 bases). The CDR3 extends over 17 amino acids. Trimming stripped 3 bases from V and 7 bases from J, with 22 bases between. Germline CDR1 and CDR2: MNHEY and SMNVEV (reference sequence). DNA of the CDR3: TGTGCCAGCAGTTTTCTACCAGGGACTCCTTCTGCGAATGAGCAGTTCTTC. Amino acids: CASSFLPGTPSANEQFF.

V is TRBV9 and J is TRBJ1-1; maybe TRBD1 (6 bases). Deletions cut 1 base from V and 1 base from J, with 11 bases between. Germline V gene lookup returns CDR1 SGDLS and CDR2 YYNGEE. This CDR3 comprises 15 residues. Here the CDR3 reads CASSVKGGENTEAFF. The CDR3, as DNA: TGTGCCAGCAGCGTAAAGGGGGGCGAGAACACTGAAGCTTTCTTT.

The V call is TRBV5-1, the J call TRBJ1-5; 9 bases map to TRBD1. CDR1 and CDR2 (germline): SGHRS, YFSETQ. V lost 0 bases, J lost 7 bases, and 8 bases stayed unmatched. The CDR3 spans 16 residues. The CDR3 here is CASSLGRDRAGQPQHF. CDR3 bases: TGCGCCAGCAGCTTGGGCCGGGACAGGGCTGGGCAGCCCCAGCATTTT.

J is TRBJ1-2 and V is TRBV2; D is unclear. Germline lookup yields CDR1 SNHLY and CDR2 FYNNEI. CDR3 length: 12 amino acids. The V end lost 11 bases, the J end lost 0 bases, and 10 bases lay between the germline ends. The CDR3 loop reads CACRGANYGYTF. CDR3 DNA: TGTGCCTGCCGGGGAGCTAACTATGGCTACACCTTC.

CDR3 region: CASSRSGTPNQPQHF. In nucleotides, the CDR3 is TGTGCCAGCAGTCGATCAGGGACACCTAATCAGCCCCAGCATTTT. This sequence joins TRBV6-1 and TRBJ1-5; weak D call: TRBD1 (6 bases). The V end lost 5 bases, the J end lost 4 bases, and 15 bases lay between the germline ends. Germline CDR1 and CDR2: MNHNS and SASEGT. The CDR3 length is 15 residues.

The rearrangement joins TRBV6-1 to TRBJ2-3; D remains unclear. The CDR3 sequence is 15 residues long. Germline V lookup: CDR1 MNHNS, CDR2 SASEGT. The ends were cut back, 11 bases at V and 6 bases at J, with 24 bases in the middle. In DNA form, the CDR3 reads TGTGCCGCAACACACTCGTCCTTGGGGATGGATACGCAGTATTTT. This gives the protein CAATHSSLGMDTQYF.

This rearrangement joins TRBV6-2 or TRBV6-3 to TRBJ2-4; TRBD2 might be the D (5 bases). The CDR3 runs to 14 residues. Germline V gene data show CDR1 as MNHEY and CDR2 as SVGEGT. Trimming took off 2 bases at V and 8 bases at J, with 13 bases between the two ends. The CDR3 DNA reads as TGTGCCAGCAGTTACGTGGCCACGAGGGACATTCAGTACTTC. Translation gives CASSYVATRDIQYF.

The V and J genes are TRBV9 and TRBJ2-2; D not certain. The CDR3 is 13 residues long. V was shortened by 0 bases and J by 4 bases, with 4 bases between the two germline ends. Germline CDR1 SGDLS, CDR2 YYNGEE. CDR3 amino acids: CASSVASTGELFF. The DNA for the CDR3 is TGTGCCAGCAGCGTAGCTTCCACCGGGGAGCTGTTTTTT.

This clonotype was seen a few times. This sequence joins TRBV6-2 or TRBV6-3 and TRBJ1-2, with a weak D call TRBD1 (5 bases). The CDR3 extends over 12 amino acids. Germline lookup yields CDR1 MNHEY and CDR2 SVGEGT. The V end was cut by 8 bases, the J end by 13 bases, with 20 bases between. In DNA, the CDR3 is TGTGCCAGCCCGTTTCGTTACCCAGGGACCACCTTC. Translation: CASPFRYPGTTF.

This rearrangement joins TRBV2 to TRBJ2-3, with 12 bases that match TRBD2. The CDR3 is 13 amino acids. CDR1 is SNHLY, CDR2 FYNNEI, per germline. Germline trimming cut 8 bases from V and 3 bases from J; bases unmatched to any gene: 0. Here the CDR3 reads CASGLAGTDTQYF. CDR3 nucleotides: TGTGCCAGCGGACTAGCGGGGACAGATACGCAGTATTTT.

The rearrangement links TRBV20-1 to TRBJ1-5, with D maybe TRBD1 (5 bases). CDR1 and CDR2 (germline): DFQATT, SNEGSKA (reference sequence). Trimming removed 0 bases at V and 4 bases at J, with 13 bases between. This CDR3 comprises 15 residues. CDR3 sequence: CSARDGSRVNQPQHF. The CDR3, as DNA: TGCAGTGCTAGAGATGGTAGCAGGGTTAATCAGCCCCAGCATTTT.

This sequence joins TRBV28 and TRBJ1-2, with a possible D match to TRBD1 (5 bases). V was pared by 3 bases and J by 8 bases, with 16 bases between. Germline CDR1 reads MDHEN; CDR2 reads SYDVKM. The CDR3 length is 14 residues. CDR3 sequence: CASSFGGGFKGYTF. For the CDR3, the DNA is TGTGCCAGCAGTTTTGGGGGAGGGTTTAAGGGCTACACCTTC.

Here the CDR3 reads CASRPTGVSYEQYF. CDR3 DNA sequence: TGTGCCAGCAGACCGACAGGGGTATCCTACGAGCAGTACTTC. This rearrangement joins TRBV6-2 or TRBV6-3 to TRBJ2-7; 8 bases fit TRBD1. Unmatched junction bases numbered 5, after V lost 6 bases and J lost 1 base. Germline V lookup: CDR1 MNHEY, CDR2 SVGEGT. This CDR3 is 14 amino acids long.

This clonotype was recorded a few times. This chain uses TRBV12-3 or TRBV12-4 with TRBJ1-5; tentatively, D is TRBD1 (5 bases). The CDR3 length is 15 residues. Trimming removed 3 bases from V and 0 bases from J, with 9 bases in between. The CDR3: CASSFGTLSNQPQHF. The CDR3 region has the DNA TGTGCCAGCAGTTTCGGGACTCTTAGCAATCAGCCCCAGCATTTT.

This clonotype came up a few times. V and J are TRBV20-1 and TRBJ2-3, with 10 bases fitting TRBD2. The CDR3 length is 14 residues. V lost 5 bases and J lost 6; bases outside the gene matches: 8. CDR1 DFQATT and CDR2 SNEGSKA come from the germline V gene (reference sequence). CDR3 sequence (DNA): TGCAGTGCTCCACTAGCGGGGCTCCCGGATACGCAGTATTTT. It is translated as CSAPLAGLPDTQYF.